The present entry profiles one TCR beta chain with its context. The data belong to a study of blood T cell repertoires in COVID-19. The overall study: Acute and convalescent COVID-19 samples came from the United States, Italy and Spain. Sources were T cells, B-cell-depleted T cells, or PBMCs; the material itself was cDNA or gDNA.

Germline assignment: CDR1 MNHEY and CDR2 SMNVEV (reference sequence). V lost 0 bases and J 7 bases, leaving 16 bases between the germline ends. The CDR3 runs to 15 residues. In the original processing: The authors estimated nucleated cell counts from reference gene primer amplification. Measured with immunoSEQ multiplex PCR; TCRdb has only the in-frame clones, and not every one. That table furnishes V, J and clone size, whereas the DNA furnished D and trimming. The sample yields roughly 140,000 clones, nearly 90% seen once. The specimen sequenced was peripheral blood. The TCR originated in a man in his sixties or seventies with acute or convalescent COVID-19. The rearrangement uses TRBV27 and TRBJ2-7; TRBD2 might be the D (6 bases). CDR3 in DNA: TGTGCCAGCAGTTTATCGCCCGGGGGTTCCTCTGAGCAGTACTTC. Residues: CASSLSPGGSSEQYF.